The 16 T cell receptor beta chains given below trace back to one sample, sequenced in a study of blood T cell repertoires in COVID-19. Generated by immunoSEQ multiplex PCR, the TCRdb table keeps only in-frame clones and is missing some. This sample carries some 82,000 clones, under 90% of them seen once, and the ten largest clones take 44%. The sample consisted of peripheral blood. These receptors were collected from a man older than 75 with acute or convalescent COVID-19.

The V and J genes are TRBV5-6 and TRBJ1-4, with D perhaps matching TRBD1 (5 bases). Trimming took 4 bases from V and 6 from J, leaving 13 bases between them. The length of the CDR3 is 14 residues. Per the germline V gene, CDR1 is SGHDT and CDR2 is YYEEEE. The CDR3 region is CASSPLGGDEKLFF. Here the CDR3 DNA reads TGTGCCAGCAGCCCCTTGGGGGGGGATGAAAAACTGTTTTTT.

The chain links TRBV18 to TRBJ2-6, with D maybe TRBD1 (6 bases). The CDR3 spans 16 residues. Per the germline V gene, CDR1 is KGHSH and CDR2 is LQKENI. Trimming pared 6 bases from V and 4 bases from J, leaving 16 bases between. CDR3 loop: CASSVTQGLGANVLTF. CDR3 coding DNA: TGTGCCAGCTCCGTCACCCAGGGGTTAGGGGCCAACGTCCTGACTTTC.

This chain joins TRBV9 and TRBJ1-1, with a weak D call TRBD1 (5 bases). Trimming pared 1 base from V and 1 base from J, leaving 8 bases between. The length of the CDR3 is 14 residues. Germline V gives CDR1 SGDLS, CDR2 YYNGEE. The CDR3 is CASSVQGANTEAFF. DNA of the CDR3: TGTGCCAGCAGCGTACAGGGTGCGAACACTGAAGCTTTCTTT.

The chain recombines TRBV7-9 with TRBJ1-2; D call uncertain. Germline CDR1 is SEHNR and CDR2 is FQNEAQ (reference sequence). This CDR3 is built from 14 residues. Trimming stripped 1 base from V and 2 bases from J, with 8 bases between. The CDR3 protein is CASSLVGRNYGYTF. The CDR3, as DNA: TGTGCCAGCAGCTTAGTTGGCAGGAACTATGGCTACACCTTC.

The chain couples TRBV19 to TRBJ1-5; 8 bases match TRBD1. V was clipped by 8 bases and J by 5 bases; unmatched bases: 5. The V gene's germline CDR1 is LNHDA and CDR2 SQIVND (reference sequence). The CDR3 extends over 13 amino acids. The CDR3 loop reads CASVGQGYQPQHF. CDR3 DNA: TGTGCCAGTGTCGGACAGGGCTATCAGCCCCAGCATTTT.

The rearrangement uses TRBV18 and TRBJ1-1, with D tentatively TRBD1 (6 bases). CDR1 is KGHSH, CDR2 LQKENI, per germline. The V end lost 5 bases, the J end lost 1 base, and 11 bases lay between the germline ends. There are 14 residues in the CDR3. In DNA, the CDR3 is TGTGCCAGCTCATTGATACAGGGGAACACTGAAGCTTTCTTT. Its protein product is CASSLIQGNTEAFF.

The genes are TRBV9 and TRBJ2-3, with 7 nucleotides matching TRBD2. The ends lost 0 bases at V and 3 bases at J; junction bases unmatched: 7. Germline loops: CDR1 SGDLS, CDR2 YYNGEE. This CDR3 contains 16 residues. CDR3 sequence: CASSVVSGGWTDTQYF. DNA for the CDR3: TGTGCCAGCAGCGTAGTTTCGGGAGGATGGACAGATACGCAGTATTTT. The full variable domain, in which reference TRBV9 and TRBJ2-3 provide the parts outside the CDR3, is DSGVTQTPKHLITATGQRVTLRCSPRSGDLSVYWYQQSLDQGLQFLIQYYNGEERAKGNILERFSAQQFPDLHSELNLSSLELGDSALYFCASSVVSGGWTDTQYFGPGTRLTVL.

V gene TRBV7-8 combines with J gene TRBJ2-1; 8 positions agree with TRBD2. V was clipped by 1 base and J by 5 bases; unmatched bases: 4. CDR1 is SGHVS, CDR2 FQNEAQ, per germline. CDR3 length equals 15 residues. The CDR3 sequence is CASSLVELADNEQFF. The CDR3 nucleotides are TGTGCCAGCAGCTTAGTCGAACTAGCGGACAATGAGCAGTTCTTC.

There are a few counts of this clone. This rearrangement joins TRBV12-3 or TRBV12-4 to TRBJ1-4, with 10 bases matching TRBD1. The CDR3 runs to 13 residues. V dropped 10 bases and J dropped 8; count of bases not matched to a gene: 7. The CDR3 sequence is CATQGQGREKLFF. Written as DNA, the CDR3 is TGTGCCACCCAGGGACAGGGGAGAGAAAAACTGTTTTTT.

The sample holds one count of this clone. This rearrangement joins TRBV5-1 to TRBJ1-1, with D possibly matching TRBD1 (5 bases). The germline V gene has CDR1 SGHRS and CDR2 YFSETQ. The CDR3 is made up of 14 amino acids. V shed 3 bases and J shed 0 bases, with 9 bases lying between them. As DNA, the CDR3 is TGCGCCAGCAGCTCAGGGTTTTTGAACACTGAAGCTTTCTTT. Protein product: CASSSGFLNTEAFF.

The rearrangement links TRBV19 to TRBJ1-2; TRBD1 is a possible D gene (6 bases). The V end was cut by 4 bases, the J end by 3 bases, with 15 bases between. This CDR3 is 15 amino acids long. The germline gives CDR1 LNHDA, CDR2 SQIVND (reference sequence). The CDR3 sequence is CASSKVDRSYYGYTF. DNA for the CDR3: TGTGCCAGTAGTAAAGTCGACAGGTCATACTATGGCTACACCTTC.

The V call is TRBV18, the J call TRBJ1-1; TRBD1 matches at 8 bases. Germline loops: CDR1 KGHSH, CDR2 LQKENI. The CDR3 loop spans 14 amino acids. Trimming cost V 3 bases and J 5 bases; bases outside gene matches: 5. The CDR3 DNA reads as TGTGCCAGCTCACCGACAGGGGCCGGGACTGAAGCTTTCTTT. It specifies CASSPTGAGTEAFF.

The chain couples TRBV5-4 to TRBJ2-7; the D gene is possibly TRBD2 (5 bases). Trimming left V 1 base short and J 0 bases short, with 11 bases between. The CDR3 loop spans 15 amino acids. Germline-derived CDR1 and CDR2 are SGHNT and YYREEE (reference sequence). The CDR3 DNA is TGTGCCAGCAGCTTGAGTGGGAGTCCCTCCTACGAGCAGTACTTC. It yields the protein CASSLSGSPSYEQYF.

The chain joins TRBV30 to TRBJ2-1, with 15 bases identical to TRBD2. V was clipped by 2 bases and J by 10 bases; unmatched bases: 9. This CDR3 is built from 16 residues. Germline CDR1 GTSNPN, CDR2 SVGIG (reference sequence). CDR3 DNA: TGTGCCTGGAGTAGTGGACTAGCGGGAGGGCCCATGGAGCAGTTCTTC. This translates into CAWSSGLAGGPMEQFF.

This clone was detected only once. The chain recombines TRBV7-2 with TRBJ1-3; tentatively, D is TRBD1 (6 bases). Germline V gene sequence: CDR1 SGHTA, CDR2 FQGNSA. V lost 5 bases and J lost 4, with 12 bases in between. The CDR3 is made up of 14 amino acids. The CDR3 nucleotides read TGTGCCAGCAGCAAGGGGGGGTCCGGAAACACCATATATTTT. Amino acid sequence: CASSKGGSGNTIYF.

This rearrangement joins TRBV2 to TRBJ2-1; 7 bases map to TRBD1. There are 15 residues in the CDR3. With V trimmed by 8 bases and J by 7 bases, 14 bases remained unmatched. CDR1 is SNHLY and CDR2 is FYNNEI in the germline V gene. CDR3 loop: CASGYLDRKGNEQFF. The CDR3 region has the DNA TGTGCCAGCGGTTACCTGGACAGGAAAGGGAATGAGCAGTTCTTC.